The rows below give T cell receptor beta chains drawn from one sample of a study of blood T cell repertoires in COVID-19. TCRdb keeps only in-frame clones here, not all; method: immunoSEQ multiplex PCR. The profile shows about 150,000 clones, roughly 85% of them singletons. The material sequenced was peripheral blood. The receptors shown here come from a woman older than 75 with active or convalescent COVID-19. Both conserved end residues are part of each CDR3. Each record gives: CDR3 DNA, CDR3 protein, clone size, CDR3 length, D gene, J gene, V gene. The D gene is left open where the match is weak. Not every row has a clone size; where given, it reads once, few, many or a size class.

TGTGCCAGCAGTGACTTGGTGACAGGGTGGATGGCGAGCAATCAGCCCCAGCATTTT	CASSDLVTGWMASNQPQHF	NA	19	TRBD1	TRBJ1-5	TRBV6-4
TGTGCCAGCAGTTTATGGGGGACAGGTAACTACAATGAGCAGTTCTTC	CASSLWGTGNYNEQFF	NA	16	TRBD1	TRBJ2-1	TRBV28
TGTGCTAGTGGTTTTACTAGCGGCGGGGATGAGCAGTTCTTC	CASGFTSGGDEQFF	NA	14	TRBD2	TRBJ2-1	TRBV12-5
TGTGCCTGGACGGGGTGGGGAGGGCGGACAGATACGCAGTATTTT	CAWTGWGGRTDTQYF	NA	15	TRBD2	TRBJ2-3	TRBV30
TGCAGCGTTGAAGGTCAGGGCGGCTACGAGCAGTACTTC	CSVEGQGGYEQYF	NA	13	NA	TRBJ2-7	TRBV29-1
TGTGCCAGCAGACCTACTACTAGTTTGGAGACCCAGTACTTC	CASRPTTSLETQYF	NA	14	NA	TRBJ2-5	TRBV28
TGTGCCAGCACCCCTAATTGGGGGGGCAATCAGCCCCAGCATTTT	CASTPNWGGNQPQHF	once	15	NA	TRBJ1-5	TRBV27
TGTGCCAGCAGTTACCGGGGGTACGAGCAGTACTTC	CASSYRGYEQYF	NA	12	NA	TRBJ2-7	TRBV28
TGTGCCAGCTCAAGGGGGACAGGGGGAAGCAATCAGCCCCAGCATTTT	CASSRGTGGSNQPQHF	NA	16	TRBD1	TRBJ1-5	TRBV18
TGTGCCAGCAGTTTGGGGGGGGGCTATGAGCAGTTCTTC	CASSLGGGYEQFF	NA	13	NA	TRBJ2-1	TRBV28
TGTGCCAGCAGCTTATCGGGAGTCTCTGGAAACACCATATATTTT	CASSLSGVSGNTIYF	NA	15	NA	TRBJ1-3	TRBV7-3
TGTGCCAGCAGCAAGGGACAGAGGAGCTCTGGAAACACCATATATTTT	CASSKGQRSSGNTIYF	NA	16	TRBD1	TRBJ1-3	TRBV6-4
TGTGCCAGCAGTCGAAAATGGGGGGGCGTCACCGGGGAGCTGTTTTTT	CASSRKWGGVTGELFF	NA	16	NA	TRBJ2-2	TRBV3-1/TRBV3-2
TGTGCCAGCAGCTTGGCCTTTGCAGGGAACACTGAAGCTTTCTTT	CASSLAFAGNTEAFF	NA	15	NA	TRBJ1-1	TRBV5-5
TGTGCCAGCAGGATTAGCGGGACTACCTACGAGCAGTACTTC	CASRISGTTYEQYF	NA	14	TRBD2	TRBJ2-7	TRBV3-1/TRBV3-2